Below are 30 T cell receptor beta chains sequenced from a single sample in a study of regulatory T cells in long-lasting Graves disease. Building of the TCR beta libraries involved iRepertoire HTBI primers and Arm-PCR of CDR3 regions. In TCRdb, the multiplex PCR reads were re-called with MiXCR into one record per CDR3 protein. The sample records 300,000 to 500,000 distinct CDR3 sequences, about 20% being singletons. The time point here: persistent/refractory GD, antithyroid drugs over 5 years with positive TRAb. Making the TCR library involved RNA that had been extracted from PBMCs. The sample here was peripheral blood mononuclear cells (PBMCs), taken when the disease was refractory, from a patient treated with antithyroid drugs. The source of these receptors is a female donor with Graves disease.

V and J are TRBV29-1 and TRBJ1-2, with 10 bases that match TRBD1. Trimming at V came to 6 bases and at J to 4 bases, leaving 5 bases not matched to a gene. The germline V gene encodes CDR1 SQVTM and CDR2 ANQGSEA. This CDR3 spans 13 amino acids. In DNA, the CDR3 is TGCAGCGTCCTGGACAGGGGGGGCTATGGCTACACCTTC. The encoded protein is CSVLDRGGYGYTF.

This clonotype was seen a handful of times. The rearrangement links TRBV19 to TRBJ1-1, with a weak D call TRBD1 (6 bases). The V gene's germline CDR1 is LNHDA and CDR2 SQIVND (reference sequence). This CDR3 has 15 residues. Trimming took 3 bases from V and 0 from J, leaving 11 bases between them. CDR3 protein: CASSIGQIMNTEAFF. For the CDR3, the DNA is TGTGCCAGTAGTATCGGACAGATCATGAACACTGAAGCTTTCTTT. Using reference TRBV19 and TRBJ1-1 for the parts outside the CDR3, the full variable domain is DGGITQSPKYLFRKEGQNVTLSCEQNLNHDAMYWYRQDPGQGLRLIYYSQIVNDFQKGDIAEGYSVSREKKESFPLTVTSAQKNPTAFYLCASSIGQIMNTEAFFGQGTRLTVV.

This clonotype has only a few counts. CDR3 in DNA: TGTGCCAGCAGCTTACTAAGCGGGATTAATCGGAGGGAGCAGTTCTTC. As protein: CASSLLSGINRREQFF. The V gene is TRBV7-2, the J gene TRBJ2-1; 7 nucleotides line up with TRBD2. The CDR3 consists of 16 residues. V lost 2 bases, J lost 10 bases, and 14 bases stayed unmatched. Per the germline V gene, CDR1 is SGHTA and CDR2 is FQGNSA.

J is TRBJ1-2 and V is TRBV6-2 or TRBV6-3; TRBD1 matches 8 bases. Germline values: CDR1 MNHEY, CDR2 SVGEGT. V was clipped by 4 bases and J by 8 bases; unmatched bases: 6. The CDR3 covers 13 residues. CDR3 DNA sequence: TGTGCCAGCAGTTCCCAACAGGGGGGAGGCTACACCTTC. This encodes CASSSQQGGGYTF.

Ten or more counts support this clonotype. The chain uses TRBV7-8 and TRBJ2-5, with 7 bases aligning to TRBD2. Germline V gene sequence: CDR1 SGHVS, CDR2 FQNEAQ. The ends lost 2 bases at V and 2 bases at J; junction bases unmatched: 5. This CDR3 has 15 residues. CDR3 residues: CASSLQLARQETQYF. CDR3 nucleotide sequence: TGTGCCAGCAGCTTACAACTAGCGAGACAAGAGACCCAGTACTTC.

This clonotype was picked up many times. DNA of the CDR3: TGTGCCAGCAGCCAAGTCGGATGGGGGGAAGAGACCCAGTACTTC. Its translation: CASSQVGWGEETQYF. The rearrangement joins TRBV7-9 to TRBJ2-5, with D tentatively TRBD2 (6 bases). Trimming left V 5 bases short and J 3 bases short, with 16 bases between. This CDR3 contains 15 residues. Per the germline V gene, CDR1 is SEHNR and CDR2 is FQNEAQ (reference sequence).

This clonotype was counted ten times or more. This chain links TRBV18 with TRBJ1-1; D uncertain. This CDR3 is 14 amino acids long. Germline values: CDR1 KGHSH, CDR2 LQKENI. V lost 3 bases, J lost 1 base, and 9 bases lay in between. CDR3 sequence (DNA): TGTGCCAGCTCACCTTCCACGGCGAACACTGAAGCTTTCTTT. Its translation is CASSPSTANTEAFF. The whole variable domain, filled in from reference TRBV18 and TRBJ1-1, reads NAGVMQNPRHLVRRRGQEARLRCSPMKGHSHVYWYRQLPEEGLKFMVYLQKENIIDESGMPKERFSAEFPKEGPSILRIQQVVRGDSAAYFCASSPSTANTEAFFGQGTRLTVV.

In its sample, this clonotype was seen many times. The CDR3 bases are TGTGCCTGGAGTGGAATTCAGGGCTACGAGCAGTACTTC. This codes for CAWSGIQGYEQYF. The V and J genes are TRBV30 and TRBJ2-7, with a weak D call TRBD1 (5 bases). The V and J ends lost 1 base and 3 bases respectively, with 10 bases between them. CDR1 is GTSNPN, CDR2 SVGIG, per germline (reference sequence). The length of the CDR3 is 13 residues. Supplemented by reference TRBV30 and TRBJ2-7, the full variable domain reads SQTIHQWPATLVQPVGSPLSLECTVEGTSNPNLYWYRQAAGRGLQLLFYSVGIGQISSEVPQNLSASRPQDRQFILSSKKLLLSDSGFYLCAWSGIQGYEQYFGPGTRLTVT.

This clonotype showed up many times. The chain carries TRBV6-1 and TRBJ1-1; possibly TRBD1 for D (6 bases). Germline assignment: CDR1 MNHNS and CDR2 SASEGT. The V end lost 6 bases, the J end lost 0 bases, and 11 bases lay between the germline ends. CDR3 size: 14 residues. The CDR3 DNA reads TGTGCCAGCAGCAGACAGGTACTGAACACTGAAGCTTTCTTT. Translation: CASSRQVLNTEAFF.

This clonotype was counted only a few times. This chain links TRBV5-6 with TRBJ1-3; D not resolved. V gave up 1 base and J gave up 0 bases, with 8 bases separating them. The CDR3 contains 15 residues. Germline CDR1 reads SGHDT; CDR2 reads YYEEEE. The CDR3: CASSLLGSSGNTIYF. CDR3 DNA: TGTGCCAGCAGCTTGTTGGGGAGCTCTGGAAACACCATATATTTT.

This clonotype was seen many times. CDR3 residues: CASSPQPGSNYGYTF. In DNA, the CDR3 is TGTGCCAGCAGCCCTCAACCGGGTTCAAACTATGGCTACACCTTC. This rearrangement joins TRBV7-2 to TRBJ1-2; D call uncertain. CDR1 is SGHTA and CDR2 is FQGNSA in the germline V gene. There are 15 residues in the CDR3. V lost 5 bases and J 2 bases, leaving 15 bases between the germline ends.

The CDR3 coding sequence is TGTGCCACCGAGGATTACAATGGCTACACCTTC. The encoded protein is CATEDYNGYTF. The chain employs TRBV24-1 and TRBJ1-2; D gene ambiguous. Trimming stripped 9 bases from V and 6 bases from J, with 10 bases between. Germline V gives CDR1 KGHDR, CDR2 SFDVKD. The CDR3 runs 11 residues.

The J gene is TRBJ1-1, the V gene TRBV19; D is uncertain. Trimming shortened V by 3 bases and J by 5 bases, and 7 bases separated the two germline ends. This CDR3 comprises 12 residues. Germline CDR1 and CDR2: LNHDA and SQIVND (reference sequence). CDR3 residues: CASSMVATEAFF. In nucleotides, the CDR3 is TGTGCCAGTAGTATGGTGGCGACTGAAGCTTTCTTT.

There are many counts of this clonotype. The chain links TRBV5-6 to TRBJ2-5, with 9 bases fitting TRBD2. CDR3 length equals 15 residues. The germline gives CDR1 SGHDT, CDR2 YYEEEE. Unmatched junction bases numbered 8, after V lost 4 bases and J lost 4 bases. CDR3 region: CASSPGLALGETQYF. Written as DNA, the CDR3 is TGTGCCAGCAGCCCGGGACTAGCACTCGGAGAGACCCAGTACTTC. The full variable domain, its missing parts supplied by reference TRBV5-6 and TRBJ2-5, is DAGVTQSPTHLIKTRGQQVTLRCSPKSGHDTVSWYQQALGQGPQFIFQYYEEEERQRGNFPDRFSGHQFPNYSSELNVNALLLGDSALYLCASSPGLALGETQYFGPGTRLLVL.

As DNA, the CDR3 is TGTGCCAGCAGTCATACAGGGGGAAACACTGAAGCTTTCTTT. Protein: CASSHTGGNTEAFF. The chain carries TRBV12-3 or TRBV12-4 and TRBJ1-1; 8 bases align to TRBD1. J was trimmed by 2 bases and V by 5 bases; bases with no gene match: 4. This CDR3 spans 14 amino acids.

This clonotype was observed at least ten times. The chain recombines TRBV12-3 or TRBV12-4 with TRBJ2-2; a possible D gene is TRBD2 (6 bases). Trimming removed 8 bases from V and 0 bases from J, with 7 bases in between. This CDR3 has 13 residues. CDR3 residues: CASGGTNTGELFF. The CDR3 nucleotides read TGTGCCAGCGGCGGGACGAACACCGGGGAGCTGTTTTTT.

This clonotype was observed many times. This chain links TRBV7-3 with TRBJ2-5; possibly TRBD1 for D (5 bases). The CDR3 loop spans 14 amino acids. Looked up from germline, CDR1 is SGHTA and CDR2 is FQGTGA. The V gene lost 3 bases and the J gene lost 3 bases, with 11 bases spanning the gap. CDR3 protein: CASSFLPGKETQYF. The CDR3 nucleotides read TGTGCCAGCAGCTTTCTCCCAGGGAAAGAGACCCAGTACTTC.

This clonotype was seen more than once but under ten times. The rearrangement uses TRBV7-2 and TRBJ2-5; TRBD1 matches at 8 bases. The CDR3 extends over 15 amino acids. The V segment lost 3 bases and the J segment 3 bases; nucleotides outside the gene matches: 6. CDR1 SGHTA and CDR2 FQGNSA come from the germline V gene. The CDR3 DNA reads TGTGCCAGCAGCTTCCTCGGGACAGGAAAAGAGACCCAGTACTTC. Translated, it gives CASSFLGTGKETQYF.

V usage is TRBV18 and J usage is TRBJ2-5, with D unresolved. Trimming removed 4 bases from V and 3 bases from J, with 12 bases in between. Germline CDR1 and CDR2: KGHSH and LQKENI. The CDR3 has 14 residues. This CDR3 reads CASSLYGSEETQYF. Here the CDR3 DNA reads TGTGCCAGCTCACTATACGGCAGCGAAGAGACCCAGTACTTC.

This clonotype was observed a handful of times. V is TRBV19 and J is TRBJ2-1; the match to TRBD2 covers 9 bases. This CDR3 comprises 14 residues. Germline-derived CDR1 and CDR2 are LNHDA and SQIVND (reference sequence). V shed 6 bases and J 7 bases; nucleotides not matched to a gene: 7. The DNA for the CDR3 is TGTGCCAGTAGGGAGGGGACTAGCCGGAATGAGCAGTTCTTC. Its protein product is CASREGTSRNEQFF.

The chain is built from TRBV2 and TRBJ2-3, with D unclear. The CDR3 contains 14 residues. From germline, CDR1 is SNHLY and CDR2 FYNNEI. Deletions cut 1 base from V and 2 bases from J, with 7 bases between. The CDR3, as DNA: TGTGCCAGCAGTGAAGGGGCTAACACAGATACGCAGTATTTT. Amino acids: CASSEGANTDTQYF.

As concerns this clonotype: A single base separates this from a much larger clone, so it may be a read error. The CDR3 reads CASSLESGADYEQYF. As DNA, the CDR3 is TGTGCCAGCAGCCTCGAATCCGGGGCGGATTACGAGCAGTACTTC. The chain couples TRBV6-1 to TRBJ2-7; perhaps D is TRBD1 or TRBD2 (5 bases each). The CDR3 is 15 residues long. V was shortened by 6 bases and J by 4 bases, with 19 bases between the two germline ends. Germline loops: CDR1 MNHNS, CDR2 SASEGT.

The genes are TRBV29-1 and TRBJ2-7, with 7 bases matching TRBD1. The trim removed 4 bases at V and 2 bases at J, leaving 8 bases unmatched. The CDR3 contains 14 residues. Germline V gene sequence: CDR1 SQVTM, CDR2 ANQGSEA. The CDR3 bases are TGCAGCGTTGGAATGACAGGGTCGCCCTACGAGCAGTACTTC. This encodes CSVGMTGSPYEQYF.

This clonotype occurred a few times. J is TRBJ2-7 and V is TRBV2; D possibly corresponds to TRBD2 (6 bases). CDR1 is SNHLY and CDR2 is FYNNEI in the germline V gene. CDR3 size: 18 residues. Trimming shortened V by 2 bases and J by 1 base, and 21 bases separated the two germline ends. The CDR3 bases are TGTGCCAGCAGTGAATACCGGCCGGGAGCGCTACGGTCCTACGAGCAGTACTTC. Protein: CASSEYRPGALRSYEQYF.

This clonotype was detected ten times or more. V and J are TRBV7-2 and TRBJ1-5; D unclear. Germline V gene data show CDR1 as SGHTA and CDR2 as FQGNSA. This CDR3 region has 13 residues. V was pared by 5 bases and J by 4 bases, with 9 bases between. In DNA form, the CDR3 reads TGTGCCAGCAGCGGCCGTGGGAATCAGCCCCAGCATTTT. Protein sequence: CASSGRGNQPQHF.

The rearrangement links TRBV7-9 to TRBJ2-7, with 9 bases identical to TRBD2. The ends lost 2 bases at V and 6 bases at J; junction bases unmatched: 11. Germline loops: CDR1 SEHNR, CDR2 FQNEAQ (reference sequence). The CDR3 has 16 residues. CDR3 sequence (DNA): TGTGCCAGCAGCTTACTGGTTTTAGCGGGAGTTGGCGAGCAGTACTTC. Amino acids: CASSLLVLAGVGEQYF.

This clonotype was counted only a few times. V gene TRBV9 combines with J gene TRBJ2-1; 9 bases fit TRBD2. The CDR3 contains 21 residues. V was clipped by 6 bases and J by 4 bases; unmatched bases: 26. Germline values: CDR1 SGDLS, CDR2 YYNGEE. The CDR3 reads CASTFRSRNSGRCLQYNEQFF. The CDR3 DNA follows: TGTGCCAGCACATTTCGTAGCCGTAATAGCGGGAGATGCCTGCAATACAATGAGCAGTTCTTC.

This clonotype was counted ten times or more. The chain couples TRBV6-2 or TRBV6-3 to TRBJ2-7; 11 bases line up with TRBD2. The V gene end was trimmed by 2 bases and the J gene end by 6 bases; junction bases not matched to a gene: 3. Germline V gene data show CDR1 as MNHEY and CDR2 as SVGEGT. This CDR3 region has 14 residues. The CDR3, as DNA: TGTGCCAGCAGTTACGTAGCGGGAGGGTTCGAGCAGTACTTC. Its translation: CASSYVAGGFEQYF.

The chain links TRBV12-3 or TRBV12-4 to TRBJ2-3; 11 bases line up with TRBD2. The V and J ends lost 5 bases and 3 bases, in that order; junction bases with no gene match: 7. The CDR3 is 16 residues long. DNA for the CDR3: TGTGCCAGCAGTCCCGGAGGGACTAGCGGAACAGATACGCAGTATTTT. As protein: CASSPGGTSGTDTQYF.

This clonotype was detected many times. This chain connects TRBV30 to TRBJ2-7; a weak D match, TRBD1 (6 bases). Germline CDR1 reads GTSNPN; CDR2 reads SVGIG (reference sequence). V lost 2 bases to trimming and J lost 0 bases, with 14 bases between them. The CDR3 has 15 residues. CDR3 sequence (DNA): TGTGCCTGGAGTCGCCCTACAGGGTTCTCCTACGAGCAGTACTTC. It codes for CAWSRPTGFSYEQYF.